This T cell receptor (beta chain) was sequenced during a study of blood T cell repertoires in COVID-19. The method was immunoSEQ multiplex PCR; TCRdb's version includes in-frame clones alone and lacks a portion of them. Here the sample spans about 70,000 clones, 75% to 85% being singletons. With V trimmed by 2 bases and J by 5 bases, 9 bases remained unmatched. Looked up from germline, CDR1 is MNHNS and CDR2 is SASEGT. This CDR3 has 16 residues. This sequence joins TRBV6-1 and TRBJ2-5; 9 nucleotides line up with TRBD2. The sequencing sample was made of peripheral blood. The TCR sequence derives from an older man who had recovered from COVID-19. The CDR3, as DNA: TGTGCCAGCAGTGAATTTATTAGCGGGAGCCGGGAGACCCAGTACTTC. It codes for CASSEFISGSRETQYF.